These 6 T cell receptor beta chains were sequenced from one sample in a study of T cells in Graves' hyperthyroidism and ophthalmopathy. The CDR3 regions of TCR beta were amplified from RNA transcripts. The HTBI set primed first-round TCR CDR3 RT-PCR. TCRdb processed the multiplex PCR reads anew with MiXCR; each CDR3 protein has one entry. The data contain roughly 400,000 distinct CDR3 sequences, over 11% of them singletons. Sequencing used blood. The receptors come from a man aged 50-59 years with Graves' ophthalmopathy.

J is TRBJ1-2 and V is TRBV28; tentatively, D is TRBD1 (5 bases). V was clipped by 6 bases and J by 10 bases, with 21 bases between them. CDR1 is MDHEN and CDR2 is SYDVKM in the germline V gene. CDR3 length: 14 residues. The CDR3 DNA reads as TGTGCCAGCAGCCATAGGGGCCCTGGTGCAGCCTACACCTTC. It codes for CASSHRGPGAAYTF.

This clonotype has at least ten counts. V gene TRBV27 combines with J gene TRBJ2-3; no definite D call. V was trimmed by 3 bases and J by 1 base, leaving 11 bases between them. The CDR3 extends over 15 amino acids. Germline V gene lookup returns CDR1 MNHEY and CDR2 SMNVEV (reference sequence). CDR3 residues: CASSLATRGTDTQYF. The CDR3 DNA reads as TGTGCCAGCAGTTTGGCTACCCGGGGCACAGATACGCAGTATTTT.

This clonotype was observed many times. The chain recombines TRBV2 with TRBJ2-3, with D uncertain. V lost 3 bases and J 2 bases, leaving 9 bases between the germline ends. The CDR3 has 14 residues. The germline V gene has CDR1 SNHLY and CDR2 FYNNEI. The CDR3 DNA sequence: TGTGCCAGCAGTGAGAACGGTCCCACAGATACGCAGTATTTT. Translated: CASSENGPTDTQYF.

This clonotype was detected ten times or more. The CDR3 DNA follows: TGTGCCAGCAGTTCGCCAAGAGCGGGAGACCATGAGCAGTTCTTC. Amino acids: CASSSPRAGDHEQFF. This sequence joins TRBV7-9 and TRBJ2-1; 8 bases fit TRBD2. Germline V gene lookup returns CDR1 SEHNR and CDR2 FQNEAQ (reference sequence). Trimming took 6 bases from V and 8 from J; bases not matched to a gene: 12. The CDR3 covers 15 residues.

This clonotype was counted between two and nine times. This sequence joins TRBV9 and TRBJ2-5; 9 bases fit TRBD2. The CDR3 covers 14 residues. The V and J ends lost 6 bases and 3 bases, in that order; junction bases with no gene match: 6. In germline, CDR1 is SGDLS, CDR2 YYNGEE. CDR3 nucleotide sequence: TGTGCCAGCACCTCGGGACTAGCCAAAGAGACCCAGTACTTC. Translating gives CASTSGLAKETQYF.

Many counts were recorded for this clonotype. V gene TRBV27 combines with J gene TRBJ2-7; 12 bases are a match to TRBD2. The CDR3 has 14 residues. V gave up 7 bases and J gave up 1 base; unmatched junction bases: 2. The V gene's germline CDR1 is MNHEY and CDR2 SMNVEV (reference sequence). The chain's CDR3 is CASKLAGGSYEQYF. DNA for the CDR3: TGTGCCAGCAAACTAGCGGGAGGATCCTACGAGCAGTACTTC.